This T cell receptor (beta chain) is from a study of CD8 T cells in ankylosing spondylitis. Overall study results and limits: Reported data indicate significant enrichment of disease-linked clones within matched ankylosing spondylitis synovial fluid. Some of the motif variants had earlier been found in reactive arthritis patients' fluid and blood.

A word on this clonotype: Its antigen is currently unknown.

CDR3 length equals 16 residues. Germline V CDR1 and CDR2: SEHNR, FQNEAQ (reference sequence). V trimming: 5 bases; J trimming: 9 bases; junction bases outside the gene matches: 9. TCRdb reprocessed the 5' RACE reads via MiXCR and lists one record per CDR3 protein. The table records fewer than 400,000 distinct CDR3 sequences, roughly 15% of them present only once. V and J are TRBV7-9 and TRBJ2-1; the match to TRBD2 covers 14 bases. The sequenced sample consisted of blood, either unsorted or a sorted T cell fraction (not recorded which). This TCR was recovered from a male donor with ankylosing spondylitis or in good health (not recorded which). Here the CDR3 DNA reads TGTGCCAGCAGCCAGCCGACTAGCGGGAGGGCCTGTGAGCAGTTCTTC. Translating it yields CASSQPTSGRACEQFF.